This T cell receptor (beta chain) was found in a study of regulatory T cells in long-lasting Graves disease. Construction of the TCR beta libraries employed iRepertoire HTBI primers in conjunction with Arm-PCR of CDR3 regions. TCRdb re-called the multiplex PCR reads with MiXCR, one entry per CDR3 protein. The table has 300,000 to 400,000 distinct CDR3 sequences, roughly 17% seen once; the top ten hold 25% to 30%. Time point given: newly diagnosed GD, antithyroid drugs for less than 3 months. Following extraction of RNA from PBMCs, that RNA was used to make the TCR library. Patient provenance is recorded as an endocrinology department in Xi'an, China. The same specimen was also included in a second study, on T cells in Graves' hyperthyroidism and ophthalmopathy.

This TCR came from a middle-aged man with Graves disease. This specimen was peripheral blood mononuclear cells (PBMCs), taken at new diagnosis, from a patient treated with antithyroid drugs.

This CDR3 is CASSTPVGAVVANVLTF. In DNA form, the CDR3 reads TGTGCCAGTAGCACCCCCGTCGGGGCCGTGGTGGCCAACGTCCTGACTTTC. The gene calls are TRBV19 and TRBJ2-6; the D call may be TRBD1 or TRBD2 (5 bases each). The CDR3 loop spans 17 amino acids. V gave up 6 bases and J gave up 6 bases, with 21 bases separating them. From germline, CDR1 is LNHDA and CDR2 SQIVND (reference sequence).